The 25 T cell receptor beta chains below come from one sample, sequenced in a study of T-cell reconstitution after alpha-beta-depleted transplantation in children. This sample's TCRbeta library carried unique molecular identifier barcodes. TCRdb reprocessed the PCR reads with MiXCR, giving one entry per CDR3 protein. The table has some 280,000 distinct CDR3 sequences, 9.5% to 10% seen once; the top ten hold 10%. The material sequenced was PBMCs from the stem cell graft donor, taken from the stem cell graft. The receptors derive from a human donor who donated a stem cell graft to a child with SCID.

This clonotype was detected only a few times. V is TRBV15 and J is TRBJ2-5; D unresolved. The germline V and J ends were trimmed by 0 bases and 3 bases, with 20 bases remaining between them. Looked up from germline, CDR1 is LNHNV and CDR2 is YYDKDF (reference sequence). This CDR3 has 18 amino acids. CDR3 bases: TGTGCCACCAGCAGAGATGGCGGCCATCTGACCATCAAAGAGACCCAGTACTTC. Protein: CATSRDGGHLTIKETQYF.

This chain links TRBV7-9 with TRBJ1-1, with unresolved D. The CDR3 loop spans 11 amino acids. Trimming took 2 bases from V and 4 from J, leaving 2 bases between them. The germline V gene encodes CDR1 SEHNR and CDR2 FQNEAQ (reference sequence). CDR3 sequence reads: CASSLPTEAFF. Written as DNA, the CDR3 is TGTGCCAGCAGCTTACCCACTGAAGCTTTCTTT. Together with reference TRBV7-9 and TRBJ1-1, the CDR3 gives the full variable domain: DTGVSQNPRHKITKRGQNVTFRCDPISEHNRLYWYRQTLGQGPEFLTYFQNEAQLEKSRLLSDRFSAERPKGSFSTLEIQRTEQGDSAMYLCASSLPTEAFFGQGTRLTVV.

The chain recombines TRBV7-8 with TRBJ2-3, with D possibly matching TRBD2 (7 bases). Germline-derived CDR1 and CDR2 are SGHVS and FQNEAQ. The V end was cut by 3 bases, the J end by 6 bases, with 16 bases between. This CDR3 region has 15 residues. CDR3 residues: CASSFGGGIPDTQYF. The CDR3 DNA is TGTGCCAGCAGCTTCGGCGGGGGCATCCCGGATACGCAGTATTTT.

There are a few counts of this clonotype. The J gene is TRBJ2-7, the V gene TRBV19; 7 bases fit TRBD1. In germline, CDR1 is LNHDA, CDR2 SQIVND (reference sequence). The junction had 6 bases not matched to a gene; V was cut back by 3 bases and J by 1 base. There are 15 residues in the CDR3. CDR3 sequence (DNA): TGTGCCAGTAGTATCAGGGACAGTCTTTCCTACGAGCAGTACTTC. Protein: CASSIRDSLSYEQYF.

The chain couples TRBV20-1 to TRBJ1-1; a weak D match, TRBD1 (5 bases). From germline, CDR1 is DFQATT and CDR2 SNEGSKA (reference sequence). V lost 3 bases, J lost 4 bases, and 21 bases lay in between. The CDR3 totals 16 residues. DNA of the CDR3: TGCAGTGCTAGGAGATTAGGGGCCCATTTCGGCACTGAAGCTTTCTTT. Its protein product is CSARRLGAHFGTEAFF.

The CDR3 bases are TGCAGTGCTCCGGTGGGGGGACAGGCTACAGATACGCAGTATTTT. Translating it yields CSAPVGGQATDTQYF. The chain couples TRBV20-1 to TRBJ2-3; 8 bases are shared with TRBD1. The germline V gene encodes CDR1 DFQATT and CDR2 SNEGSKA (reference sequence). The CDR3 runs to 15 residues. The ends lost 5 bases at V and 3 bases at J; junction bases unmatched: 10.

This clonotype was detected a few times. The chain recombines TRBV19 with TRBJ2-1; no reliable D call. The CDR3 is 14 amino acids. The V gene's germline CDR1 is LNHDA and CDR2 SQIVND (reference sequence). The V and J ends lost 4 bases and 3 bases respectively, with 10 bases between them. CDR3 DNA: TGTGCCAGTAGTACCCTTCGGAACTACAATGAGCAGTTCTTC. It codes for CASSTLRNYNEQFF.

This chain joins TRBV7-9 and TRBJ2-4; 9 bases line up with TRBD2. Looked up from germline, CDR1 is SEHNR and CDR2 is FQNEAQ (reference sequence). This CDR3 has 15 amino acids. V was pared by 3 bases and J by 8 bases, with 8 bases of the junction left unmatched. This CDR3 is CASSFGSGGGDIQYF. Here the CDR3 DNA reads TGTGCCAGCAGCTTCGGTAGCGGGGGCGGAGACATTCAGTACTTC.

This clonotype was found a few times. This rearrangement joins TRBV5-1 to TRBJ2-1; 9 positions agree with TRBD2. Germline lookup yields CDR1 SGHRS and CDR2 YFSETQ. V dropped 2 bases and J dropped 0; count of bases not matched to a gene: 6. CDR3 length: 17 amino acids. CDR3 amino acids: CASSFPLSGSSYNEQFF. The DNA of the CDR3 is TGCGCCAGCAGCTTTCCTCTTAGCGGGAGCTCCTACAATGAGCAGTTCTTC.

This clonotype occurred many times. V usage is TRBV7-2 and J usage is TRBJ2-7, with 10 nucleotides matching TRBD1. The germline V gene encodes CDR1 SGHTA and CDR2 FQGNSA. Losses at the gene ends were 5 bases for V and 0 bases for J; bases not matched to a gene: 4. The CDR3 covers 15 residues. The DNA for the CDR3 is TGTGCCAGCAGCCCCTGGACAGGGGGCTCCTACGAGCAGTACTTC. It yields the protein CASSPWTGGSYEQYF. Using reference TRBV7-2 and TRBJ2-7 for the parts outside the CDR3, the full variable domain is GAGVSQSPSNKVTEKGKDVELRCDPISGHTALYWYRQSLGQGLEFLIYFQGNSAPDKSGLPSDRFSAERTGGSVSTLTIQRTQQEDSAVYLCASSPWTGGSYEQYFGPGTRLTVT.

The chain couples TRBV5-6 to TRBJ2-1, with a weak D call TRBD1 (5 bases). The CDR3 length is 14 residues. Trimming removed 4 bases from V and 2 bases from J, with 10 bases in between. Per germline, CDR1 SGHDT and CDR2 YYEEEE. CDR3 loop: CASSTGAPYNEQFF. CDR3 DNA: TGTGCCAGCAGCACTGGGGCCCCCTACAATGAGCAGTTCTTC.

The V and J genes are TRBV7-6 and TRBJ1-4; 7 bases line up with TRBD1. This CDR3 comprises 15 residues. Trimming took 2 bases from V and 8 from J; bases not matched to a gene: 8. CDR1 is SGHVS and CDR2 is FNYEAQ in the germline V gene. DNA for the CDR3: TGTGCCAGCAGCTTATATGTGGGACAGCAAGAAAAACTGTTTTTT. Translated, it gives CASSLYVGQQEKLFF.

This chain uses TRBV7-6 with TRBJ2-2; D is undetermined. The germline V gene has CDR1 SGHVS and CDR2 FNYEAQ. The germline V and J ends were trimmed by 5 bases and 4 bases, with 11 bases remaining between them. The CDR3 contains 14 residues. CDR3 residues: CASSPNWATGELFF. Here the CDR3 DNA reads TGTGCCAGCAGCCCTAATTGGGCCACCGGGGAGCTGTTTTTT.

V gene TRBV11-2 combines with J gene TRBJ2-3; 15 bases are a match to TRBD2. V dropped 4 bases and J dropped 4; count of bases not matched to a gene: 6. The germline CDR1 and CDR2 sequences are SGHAT and FQNNGV. This CDR3 spans 17 amino acids. CDR3 DNA sequence: TGTGCCAGCAGCTCGGGGACTAGCGGGGGGCTATCAGATACGCAGTATTTT. This gives the protein CASSSGTSGGLSDTQYF.

This clonotype occurred a few times. CDR3 protein: CATGHRQGRTKNIQYF. CDR3 bases: TGTGCCACAGGCCATAGGCAGGGGAGGACCAAAAACATTCAGTACTTC. The gene calls are TRBV24-1 and TRBJ2-4, with D perhaps TRBD1 or TRBD2 (6 bases each). With 10 bases removed from V and 2 bases from J, the gap between germline ends came to 20 bases. The V gene's germline CDR1 is KGHDR and CDR2 SFDVKD. The CDR3 spans 16 residues.

This clonotype was detected only a few times. The chain carries TRBV20-1 and TRBJ2-5; 7 bases fit TRBD2. Germline V CDR1 and CDR2: DFQATT, SNEGSKA (reference sequence). The trim removed 0 bases at V and 2 bases at J, leaving 3 bases unmatched. The CDR3 runs 14 residues. The CDR3 spells CSARDGGGQETQYF. CDR3 sequence (DNA): TGCAGTGCTAGAGATGGGGGAGGGCAAGAGACCCAGTACTTC.

This clonotype appeared a few times. This rearrangement joins TRBV20-1 to TRBJ1-6; D is unresolved. The CDR3 totals 14 residues. Germline V gene data show CDR1 as DFQATT and CDR2 as SNEGSKA (reference sequence). V lost 1 base, J lost 7 bases, and 11 bases lay in between. Here the CDR3 reads CSARGGVSNSPLHF. The DNA for the CDR3 is TGCAGTGCTAGAGGAGGAGTTTCCAATTCACCCCTCCACTTT.

The chain uses TRBV12-3 or TRBV12-4 and TRBJ2-1, with a weak D call TRBD1 (5 bases). V lost 4 bases to trimming and J lost 3 bases, with 10 bases between them. This CDR3 spans 14 amino acids. CDR3 coding DNA: TGTGCCAGCAGTTCGACAGTCCACTACAATGAGCAGTTCTTC. Residues: CASSSTVHYNEQFF.

The chain joins TRBV5-1 to TRBJ2-3; the match to TRBD2 covers 7 bases. The CDR3 contains 14 residues. CDR1 SGHRS and CDR2 YFSETQ come from the germline V gene. V dropped 4 bases and J dropped 4; count of bases not matched to a gene: 6. CDR3 DNA: TGCGCCAGCAGCCCGGGGGGAGGGCCAGATACGCAGTATTTT. Its protein product is CASSPGGGPDTQYF.

CDR3 DNA: TGTGCCAGCAAGGCAGGGGGCAGCGGGGAGCTGTTTTTT. This gives the protein CASKAGGSGELFF. The chain links TRBV2 to TRBJ2-2, with TRBD1 matching over 8 bases. After removal of 7 bases from V and 7 bases from J, the junction contained 5 bases not matched to a gene. This CDR3 contains 13 residues. Germline V CDR1 and CDR2: SNHLY, FYNNEI.

This clonotype turned up a few times. In DNA, the CDR3 is TGTGCCAGCAAACCCCAATTAATGAACACTGAAGCTTTCTTT. This sequence encodes CASKPQLMNTEAFF. The chain links TRBV12-3 or TRBV12-4 to TRBJ1-1; no clear D gene. The CDR3 runs to 14 residues. V was cut by 7 bases and J by 0 bases, with 12 bases left in between.

The chain employs TRBV7-2 and TRBJ1-1, with D maybe TRBD1 (6 bases). Germline CDR1 is SGHTA and CDR2 is FQGNSA. Between the trimmed V and J ends, which lost 3 bases and 4 bases, there was a span of 15 bases. The length of the CDR3 is 15 residues. The CDR3 is CASSFQGFVGTEAFF. Written as DNA, the CDR3 is TGTGCCAGCAGCTTCCAGGGGTTTGTCGGCACTGAAGCTTTCTTT.

For this clonotype: A much larger clone differs by one base, so this may be a read error. The chain has TRBV18 and TRBJ2-3, with a weak D call TRBD2 (5 bases). Trimming left V 3 bases short and J 2 bases short, with 6 bases between. CDR3 length: 13 residues. Per the germline V gene, CDR1 is KGHSH and CDR2 is LQKENI. The CDR3 bases are TGTGCCAGCTCACCGGACTTCACAGATACGCAGTATTTT. Its protein is CASSPDFTDTQYF.

This clonotype was picked up a small number of times. V gene TRBV12-3 or TRBV12-4 combines with J gene TRBJ2-1; 8 nucleotides match TRBD2. CDR3 size: 14 residues. After removal of 4 bases from V and 6 bases from J, the junction contained 5 bases not matched to a gene. CDR3 DNA sequence: TGTGCCAGCAGTTCCAGCGGGGGTGTCAATGAGCAGTTCTTC. Residues: CASSSSGGVNEQFF.

This clonotype was counted many times. This chain uses TRBV9 with TRBJ1-1, with D perhaps TRBD1 (6 bases). The CDR3 is 15 residues long. Trimming removed 0 bases at V and 1 base at J, with 10 bases between. Germline-derived CDR1 and CDR2 are SGDLS and YYNGEE. In nucleotides, the CDR3 is TGTGCCAGCAGCGTAGGGGACACCTCGAACACTGAAGCTTTCTTT. It translates to CASSVGDTSNTEAFF.